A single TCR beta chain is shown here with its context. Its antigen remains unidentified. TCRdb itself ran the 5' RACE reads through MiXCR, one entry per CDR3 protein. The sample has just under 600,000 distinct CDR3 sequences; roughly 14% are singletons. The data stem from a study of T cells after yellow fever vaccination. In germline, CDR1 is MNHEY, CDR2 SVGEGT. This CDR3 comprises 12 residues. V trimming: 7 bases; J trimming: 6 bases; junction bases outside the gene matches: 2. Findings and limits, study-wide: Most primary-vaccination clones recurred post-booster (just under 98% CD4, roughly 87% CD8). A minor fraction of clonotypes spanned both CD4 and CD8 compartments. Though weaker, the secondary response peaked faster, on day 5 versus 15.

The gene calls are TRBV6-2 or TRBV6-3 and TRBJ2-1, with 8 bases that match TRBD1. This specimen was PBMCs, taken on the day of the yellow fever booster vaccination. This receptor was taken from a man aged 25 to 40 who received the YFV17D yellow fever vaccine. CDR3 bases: TGTGCCAGCATAGGACAGGGCAATGAGCAGTTCTTC. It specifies CASIGQGNEQFF.